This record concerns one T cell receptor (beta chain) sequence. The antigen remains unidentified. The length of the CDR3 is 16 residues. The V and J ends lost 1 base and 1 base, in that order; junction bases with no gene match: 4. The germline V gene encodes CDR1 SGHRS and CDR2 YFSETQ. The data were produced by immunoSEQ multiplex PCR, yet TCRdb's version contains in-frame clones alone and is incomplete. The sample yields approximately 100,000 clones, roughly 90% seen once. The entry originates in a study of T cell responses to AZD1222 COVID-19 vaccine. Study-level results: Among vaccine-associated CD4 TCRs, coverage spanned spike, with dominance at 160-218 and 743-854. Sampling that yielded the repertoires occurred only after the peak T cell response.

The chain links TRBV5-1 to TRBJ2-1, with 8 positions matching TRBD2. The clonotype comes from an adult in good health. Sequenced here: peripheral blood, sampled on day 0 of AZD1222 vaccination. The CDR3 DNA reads TGCGCCAGCAGCTTGTACAGCGGGAGTTCCTACAATGAGCAGTTCTTC. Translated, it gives CASSLYSGSSYNEQFF.